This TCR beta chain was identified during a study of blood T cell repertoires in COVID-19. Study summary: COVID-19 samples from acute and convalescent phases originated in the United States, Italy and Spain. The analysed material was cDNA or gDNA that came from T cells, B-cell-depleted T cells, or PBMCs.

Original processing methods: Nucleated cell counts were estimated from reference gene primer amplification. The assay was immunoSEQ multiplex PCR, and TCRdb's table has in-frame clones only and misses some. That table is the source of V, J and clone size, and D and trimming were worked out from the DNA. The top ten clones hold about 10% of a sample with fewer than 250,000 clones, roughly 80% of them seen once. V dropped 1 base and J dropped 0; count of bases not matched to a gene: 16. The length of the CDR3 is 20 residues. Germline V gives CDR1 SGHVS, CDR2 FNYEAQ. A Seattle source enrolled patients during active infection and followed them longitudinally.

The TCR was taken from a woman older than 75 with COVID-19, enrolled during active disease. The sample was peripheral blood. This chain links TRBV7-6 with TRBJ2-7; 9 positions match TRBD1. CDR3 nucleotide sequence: TGTGCCAGCAGCTTAGGAACGGGACAGGGAAGTTCTGGGGGCTCCTACGAGCAGTACTTC. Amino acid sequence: CASSLGTGQGSSGGSYEQYF.